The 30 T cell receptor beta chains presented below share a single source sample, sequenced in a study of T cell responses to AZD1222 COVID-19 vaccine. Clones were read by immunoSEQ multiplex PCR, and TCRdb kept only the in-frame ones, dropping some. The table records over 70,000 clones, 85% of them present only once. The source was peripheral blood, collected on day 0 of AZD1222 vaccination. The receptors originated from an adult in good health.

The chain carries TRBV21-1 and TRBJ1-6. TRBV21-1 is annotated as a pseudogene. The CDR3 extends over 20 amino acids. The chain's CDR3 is CASSKFPLEGPKGYNSPLHF. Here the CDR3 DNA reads TGTGCCAGCAGCAAATTTCCCTTAGAGGGGCCTAAGGGCTATAATTCACCCCTCCACTTT.

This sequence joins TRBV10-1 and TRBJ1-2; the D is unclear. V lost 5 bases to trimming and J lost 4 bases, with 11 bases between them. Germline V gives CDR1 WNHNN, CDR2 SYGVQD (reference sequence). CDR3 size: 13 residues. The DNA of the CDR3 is TGCGCCAGCAGTTTAAGTGGGTCCTATGGCTACACCTTC. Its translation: CASSLSGSYGYTF.

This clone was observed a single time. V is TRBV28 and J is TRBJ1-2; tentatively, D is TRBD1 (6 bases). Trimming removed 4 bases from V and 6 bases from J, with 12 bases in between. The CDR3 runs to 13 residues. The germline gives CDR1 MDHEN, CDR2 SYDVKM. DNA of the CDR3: TGTGCCAGCAGTTCGGGGCAGGGGCATGGCTACACCTTC. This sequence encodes CASSSGQGHGYTF.

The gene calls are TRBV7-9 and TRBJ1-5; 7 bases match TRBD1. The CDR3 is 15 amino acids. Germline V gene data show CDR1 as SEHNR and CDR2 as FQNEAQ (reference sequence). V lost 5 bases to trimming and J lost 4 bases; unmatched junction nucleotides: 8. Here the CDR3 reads CASSPTGTSNQPQHF. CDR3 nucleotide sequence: TGTGCCAGCAGCCCGACAGGGACCAGTAATCAGCCCCAGCATTTT.

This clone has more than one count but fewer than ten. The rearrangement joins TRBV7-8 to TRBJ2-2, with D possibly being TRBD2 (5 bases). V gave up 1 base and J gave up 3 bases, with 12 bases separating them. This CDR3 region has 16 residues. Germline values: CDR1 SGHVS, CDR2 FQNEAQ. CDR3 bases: TGTGCCAGCAGCTTAGAGGGAGAATGGGACACCGGGGAGCTGTTTTTT. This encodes CASSLEGEWDTGELFF.

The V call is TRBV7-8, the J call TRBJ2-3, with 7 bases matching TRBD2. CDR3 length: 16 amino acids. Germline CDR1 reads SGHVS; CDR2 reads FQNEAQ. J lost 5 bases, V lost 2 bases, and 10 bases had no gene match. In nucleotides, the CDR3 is TGTGCCAGCAGCTTACTGGGGGGGGGTTCGGGAGATACGCAGTATTTT. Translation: CASSLLGGGSGDTQYF.

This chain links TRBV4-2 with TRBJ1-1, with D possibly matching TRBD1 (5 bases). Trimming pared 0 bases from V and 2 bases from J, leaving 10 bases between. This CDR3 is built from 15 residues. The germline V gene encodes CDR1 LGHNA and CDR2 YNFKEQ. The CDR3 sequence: CASSQEGRINTEAFF. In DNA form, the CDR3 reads TGTGCCAGCAGCCAAGAGGGGCGGATAAACACTGAAGCTTTCTTT.

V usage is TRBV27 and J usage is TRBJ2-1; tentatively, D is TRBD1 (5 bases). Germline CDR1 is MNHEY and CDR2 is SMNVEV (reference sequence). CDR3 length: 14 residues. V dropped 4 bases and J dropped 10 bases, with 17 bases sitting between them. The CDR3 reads CASSSRQGILEQFF. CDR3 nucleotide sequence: TGTGCCAGCAGTTCTCGGCAGGGAATTTTAGAGCAGTTCTTC.

The CDR3 sequence is CAISGQGNSGNTIYF. The CDR3 DNA follows: TGTGCCATCAGCGGGCAGGGGAACTCTGGAAACACCATATATTTT. The V call is TRBV10-3, the J call TRBJ1-3; perhaps TRBD1 as D (6 bases). Deletions cut 6 bases from V and 0 bases from J, with 12 bases between. The CDR3 spans 15 residues. The germline V gene has CDR1 ENHRY and CDR2 SYGVKD.

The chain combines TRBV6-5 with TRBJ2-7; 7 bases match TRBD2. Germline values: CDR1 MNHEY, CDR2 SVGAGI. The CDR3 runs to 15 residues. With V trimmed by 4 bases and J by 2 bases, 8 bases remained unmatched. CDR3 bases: TGTGCCAGCAGTTCGCAAAGCGGGGTCCCCTACGAGCAGTACTTC. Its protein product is CASSSQSGVPYEQYF.

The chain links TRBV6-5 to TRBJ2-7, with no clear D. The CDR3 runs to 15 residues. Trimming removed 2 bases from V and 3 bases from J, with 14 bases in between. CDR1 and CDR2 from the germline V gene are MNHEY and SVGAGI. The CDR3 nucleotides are TGTGCCAGCAGTTACCCCAATTCCGGGCTCTACGAGCAGTACTTC. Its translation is CASSYPNSGLYEQYF.

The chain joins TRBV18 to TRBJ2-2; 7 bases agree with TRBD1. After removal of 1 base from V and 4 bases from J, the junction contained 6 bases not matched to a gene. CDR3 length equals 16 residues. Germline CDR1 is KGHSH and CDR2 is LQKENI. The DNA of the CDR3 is TGTGCCAGCTCACCACAGGGGGCGTCGACCACCGGGGAGCTGTTTTTT. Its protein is CASSPQGASTTGELFF.

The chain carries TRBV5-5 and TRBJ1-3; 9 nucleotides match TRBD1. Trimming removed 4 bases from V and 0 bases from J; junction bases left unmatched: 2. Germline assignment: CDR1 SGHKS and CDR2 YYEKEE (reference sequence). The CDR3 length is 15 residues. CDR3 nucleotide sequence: TGTGCCAGCAGCGGGGGACAGGGCTCTGGAAACACCATATATTTT. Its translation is CASSGGQGSGNTIYF.

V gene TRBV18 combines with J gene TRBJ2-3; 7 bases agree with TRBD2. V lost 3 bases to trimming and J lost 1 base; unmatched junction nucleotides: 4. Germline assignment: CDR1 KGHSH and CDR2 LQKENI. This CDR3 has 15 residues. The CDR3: CASSPAAGRTDTQYF. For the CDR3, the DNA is TGTGCCAGCTCACCCGCAGCGGGGCGCACAGATACGCAGTATTTT.

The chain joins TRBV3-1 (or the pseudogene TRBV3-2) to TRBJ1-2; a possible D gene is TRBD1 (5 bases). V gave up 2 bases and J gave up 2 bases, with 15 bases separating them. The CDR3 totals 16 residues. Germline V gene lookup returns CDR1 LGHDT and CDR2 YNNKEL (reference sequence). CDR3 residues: CASSQSVGALNYGYTF. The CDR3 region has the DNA TGTGCCAGCAGCCAAAGTGTAGGGGCCCTAAACTATGGCTACACCTTC.

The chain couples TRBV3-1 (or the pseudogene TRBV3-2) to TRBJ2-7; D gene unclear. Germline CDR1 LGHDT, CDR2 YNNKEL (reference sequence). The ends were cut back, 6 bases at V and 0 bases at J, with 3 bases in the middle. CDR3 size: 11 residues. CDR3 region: CASSRSYEQYF. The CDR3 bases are TGTGCCAGCAGTCGCTCCTACGAGCAGTACTTC.

The CDR3 sequence is CASSSMRGGAGYGYTF. Here the CDR3 DNA reads TGTGCCAGCAGTTCGATGAGGGGGGGCGCCGGCTATGGCTACACCTTC. The chain uses TRBV6-5 and TRBJ1-2; perhaps TRBD1 as D (6 bases). The CDR3 loop spans 16 amino acids. Trimming removed 4 bases at V and 4 bases at J, with 19 bases between. In germline, CDR1 is MNHEY, CDR2 SVGAGI.

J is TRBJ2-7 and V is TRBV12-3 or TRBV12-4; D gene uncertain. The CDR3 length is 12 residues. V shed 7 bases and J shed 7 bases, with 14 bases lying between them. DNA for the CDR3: TGTGCCAGCACGCCTCGAATGGGGGAGCAGTACTTC. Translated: CASTPRMGEQYF.

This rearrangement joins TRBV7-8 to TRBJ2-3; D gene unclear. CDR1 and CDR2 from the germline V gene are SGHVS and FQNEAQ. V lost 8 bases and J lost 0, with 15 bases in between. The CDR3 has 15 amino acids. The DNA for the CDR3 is TGTGCCAGCCGCAATTCGTGGGTCAGCACAGATACGCAGTATTTT. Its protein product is CASRNSWVSTDTQYF.

CDR3 sequence reads: CASSLVAGGSYEQYF. CDR3 bases: TGTGCCAGCAGCTTAGTTGCGGGAGGGTCCTACGAGCAGTACTTC. The chain uses TRBV7-2 and TRBJ2-7; 9 bases line up with TRBD2. The CDR3 is 15 residues long. Germline assignment: CDR1 SGHTA and CDR2 FQGNSA. Trimming took 1 base from V and 1 from J; bases not matched to a gene: 2.

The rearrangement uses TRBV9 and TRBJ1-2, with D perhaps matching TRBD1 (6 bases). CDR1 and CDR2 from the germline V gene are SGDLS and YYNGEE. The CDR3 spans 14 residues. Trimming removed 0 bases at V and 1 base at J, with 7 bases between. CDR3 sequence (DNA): TGTGCCAGCAGCGTAGGACAGGTTAACTATGGCTACACCTTC. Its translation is CASSVGQVNYGYTF.

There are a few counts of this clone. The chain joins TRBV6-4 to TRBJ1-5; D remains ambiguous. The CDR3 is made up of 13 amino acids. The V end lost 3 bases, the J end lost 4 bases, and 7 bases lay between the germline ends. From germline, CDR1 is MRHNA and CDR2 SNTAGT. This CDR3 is CASSEGRNQPQHF. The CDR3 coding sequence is TGTGCCAGCAGTGAGGGTCGGAATCAGCCCCAGCATTTT.

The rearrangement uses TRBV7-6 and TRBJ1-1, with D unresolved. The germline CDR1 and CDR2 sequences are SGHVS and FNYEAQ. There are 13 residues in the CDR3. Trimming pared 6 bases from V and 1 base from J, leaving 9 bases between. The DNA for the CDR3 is TGTGCCAGCAGTCCAGTCGCGAACACTGAAGCTTTCTTT. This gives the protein CASSPVANTEAFF.

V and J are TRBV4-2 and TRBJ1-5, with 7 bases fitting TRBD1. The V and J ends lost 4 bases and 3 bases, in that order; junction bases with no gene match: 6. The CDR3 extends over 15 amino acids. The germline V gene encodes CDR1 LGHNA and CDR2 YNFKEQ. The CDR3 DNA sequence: TGTGCCAGCAGCCTAGAGGGGGCGCTCAATCAGCCCCAGCATTTT. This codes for CASSLEGALNQPQHF.

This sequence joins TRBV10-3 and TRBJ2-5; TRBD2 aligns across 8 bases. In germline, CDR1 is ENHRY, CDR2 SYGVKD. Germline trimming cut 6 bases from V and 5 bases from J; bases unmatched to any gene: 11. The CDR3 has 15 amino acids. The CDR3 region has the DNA TGTGCCATCAGGGCTAGCGTTAGCGGGGAGGAGACCCAGTACTTC. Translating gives CAIRASVSGEETQYF.

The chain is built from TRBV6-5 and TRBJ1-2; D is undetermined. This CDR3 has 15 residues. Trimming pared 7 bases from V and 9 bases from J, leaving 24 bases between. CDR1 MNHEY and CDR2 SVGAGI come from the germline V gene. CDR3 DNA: TGTGCCAGCACCGAAATGGGTTTTCGGCATTCGAGCTACACCTTC. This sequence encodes CASTEMGFRHSSYTF.

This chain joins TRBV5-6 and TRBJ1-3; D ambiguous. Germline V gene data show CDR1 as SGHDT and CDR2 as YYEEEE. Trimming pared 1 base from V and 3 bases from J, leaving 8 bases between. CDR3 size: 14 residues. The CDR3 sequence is CASSLTALGNTIYF. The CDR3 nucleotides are TGTGCCAGCAGCTTGACGGCGCTTGGAAACACCATATATTTT.

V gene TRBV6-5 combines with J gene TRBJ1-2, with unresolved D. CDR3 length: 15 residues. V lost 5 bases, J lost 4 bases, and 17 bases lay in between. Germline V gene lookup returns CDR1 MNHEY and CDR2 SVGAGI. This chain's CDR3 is CASSTARGGGYGYTF. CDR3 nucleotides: TGTGCCAGCAGTACCGCCCGAGGAGGAGGCTATGGCTACACCTTC.

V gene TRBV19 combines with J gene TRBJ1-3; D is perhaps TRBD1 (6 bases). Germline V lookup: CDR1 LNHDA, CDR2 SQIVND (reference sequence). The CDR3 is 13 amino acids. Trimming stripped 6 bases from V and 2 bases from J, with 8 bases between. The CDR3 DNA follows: TGTGCCAGTAGGGCAGGGGCTGGAAACACCATATATTTT. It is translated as CASRAGAGNTIYF.

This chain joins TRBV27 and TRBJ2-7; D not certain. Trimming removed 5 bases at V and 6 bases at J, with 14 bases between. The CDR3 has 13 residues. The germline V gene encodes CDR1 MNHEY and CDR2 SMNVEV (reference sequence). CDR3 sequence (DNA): TGTGCCAGCAGTCGGTTCACGAAGGGCGAGCAGTACTTC. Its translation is CASSRFTKGEQYF.